What follows are 18 T cell receptor beta chains derived from one specimen sequenced in a study of T cell clonality in common variable immunodeficiency. TCRdb keeps only in-frame clones here, not all; method: immunoSEQ multiplex PCR. Altogether about 47,000 clones were found in the sample, and no singletons occur. Sequenced material: peripheral blood mononuclear cells. These receptors originate from a person aged 18 to 70 in good health.

Concerning this clone: The observed sequence ends 3 residues before the CDR3 terminus, with the missing tail filled in from the germline J gene. The chain is built from TRBV5-6 and TRBJ1-4; tentatively, D is TRBD1 (5 bases). This CDR3 contains 15 residues. CDR1 SGHDT and CDR2 YYEEEE come from the germline V gene. The part of the CDR3 DNA that was read is TGTGCCAGCAGCTCCGATCGTGGGGGGTCGGCACCA. Its translation is CASSSDRGGSAP. The entire CDR3 protein is CASSSDRGGSAPLFF.

This clone has at least ten counts. The read comes to an end 3 residues before the CDR3 does, leaving the germline J gene to fill in the end. This rearrangement joins TRBV5-1 to TRBJ1-1, with TRBD1 as a possible D gene (5 bases). V lost 4 bases, J lost 4 bases, and 14 bases lay in between. CDR3 size: 14 residues. Germline CDR1 reads SGHRS; CDR2 reads YFSETQ. CDR3 bases read: TGCGCCAGCAGCCCGACGGCAGGGCCCACTGAA. It translates to CASSPTAGPTE. The entire CDR3 protein is CASSPTAGPTEAFF. The full variable domain, rest sourced from reference TRBV5-1 and TRBJ1-1, is KAGVTQTPRYLIKTRGQQVTLSCSPISGHRSVSWYQQTPGQGLQFLFEYFSETQRNKGNFPGRFSGRQFSNSRSEMNVSTLELGDSALYLCASSPTAGPTEAFFGQGTRLTVV.

This clone has just a few counts. The sequenced fragment ends 3 residues before the CDR3 boundary, so the rest is inferred from the germline J gene. V is TRBV19 and J is TRBJ1-2, with D unresolved. CDR1 and CDR2 (germline): LNHDA, SQIVND (reference sequence). The CDR3 has 15 amino acids. The part of the CDR3 DNA that was read is TGTGCCAGTAGTATGACCAGCTTCGACTACAATGAC. Its protein product is CASSMTSFDYND. The entire CDR3 reads CASSMTSFDYNDYTF.

Ten or more counts support this clone. The read falls 3 residues short of the CDR3 end, and the missing part is taken from the germline J gene. The rearrangement uses TRBV2 and TRBJ1-5; tentative D call: TRBD1 (6 bases). Trimming left V 6 bases short and J 7 bases short, with 19 bases between. The CDR3 totals 15 residues. Per germline, CDR1 SNHLY and CDR2 FYNNEI. CDR3 DNA, as far as it was read: TGTGCCAGCAGAAGCCCCCTTGACAGGATCCAGCCC. It encodes CASRSPLDRIQP. The entire CDR3 is CASRSPLDRIQPQHF.

The sample holds a few counts of this clone. With the read ending 3 residues before the CDR3 end, the germline J gene is used to fill in that end. The genes are TRBV7-9 and TRBJ2-3; TRBD1 might be the D (5 bases). Per the germline V gene, CDR1 is SEHNR and CDR2 is FQNEAQ (reference sequence). CDR3 size: 15 residues. CDR3 residues: CASSHSTGIQETQYF. The sequenced part of the CDR3 DNA is TGTGCCAGCAGCCATTCCACAGGTATCCAAGAGACG.

This clone was seen ten or more times. The read is 3 residues too short to cover the CDR3 end, so that end is filled in from the germline J gene. The identical CDR3 is also encoded by other nucleotide sequences in the sample. J is TRBJ2-5 and V is TRBV5-1, with D possibly matching TRBD2 (6 bases). The CDR3 extends over 14 amino acids. Germline V gene lookup returns CDR1 SGHRS and CDR2 YFSETQ. The V end was cut by 1 base, the J end by 5 bases, with 12 bases between. The part of the CDR3 DNA that was read is TGCGCCAGCAGCTTGAACCGGGGGAGGGAGACC. Translation: CASSLNRGRET. The full CDR3 protein is CASSLNRGRETQYF.

In its sample, this clone was seen a few times. The sequence runs out 3 residues before the end of the CDR3; the remainder is reconstructed from the germline J gene. The chain has TRBV7-8 and TRBJ2-5; D is possibly TRBD2 (5 bases). This CDR3 spans 16 amino acids. Germline values: CDR1 SGHVS, CDR2 FQNEAQ. V dropped 1 base and J dropped 1 base, with 13 bases sitting between them. This chain's CDR3 is CASSLGTIRGQETQYF. CDR3 bases read: TGTGCCAGCAGCTTAGGGACCATCCGGGGCCAAGAGACC.

This clone showed up many times. The CDR3 goes on 3 residues after the read ends, and that part is filled in from the germline J gene. This sequence joins TRBV19 and TRBJ1-2, with no clear D. With 1 base removed from V and 6 bases from J, the gap between germline ends came to 12 bases. The CDR3 consists of 14 residues. The germline CDR1 and CDR2 sequences are LNHDA and SQIVND (reference sequence). Partial CDR3 DNA: TGTGCCAGTAGTATAGGAGGGCAAGTTAATGGC. This translates into CASSIGGQVNG. The CDR3 in its entirety is CASSIGGQVNGYTF.

This clone was counted many times. The observed sequence ends 3 residues before the CDR3 terminus, with the missing tail filled in from the germline J gene. The V and J genes are TRBV7-2 and TRBJ1-2; D is unclear. The germline gives CDR1 SGHTA, CDR2 FQGNSA. V dropped 7 bases and J dropped 7 bases, with 10 bases sitting between them. The CDR3 length is 11 residues. The chain's CDR3 is CASIERVGYTF. The part of the CDR3 DNA that was read is TGTGCCAGCATCGAAAGGGTTGGC.

There are many counts of this clone. The sequenced fragment ends 3 residues before the CDR3 boundary, so the rest is inferred from the germline J gene. The chain uses TRBV19 and TRBJ2-7, with 13 bases identical to TRBD2. Unmatched junction bases numbered 1, after V lost 5 bases and J lost 3 bases. The CDR3 has 14 residues. Per germline, CDR1 LNHDA and CDR2 SQIVND (reference sequence). CDR3 residues: CASSWTSGGYEQYF. The part of the CDR3 DNA that was read is TGTGCCAGTAGTTGGACTAGCGGGGGCTACGAG.

On this clone itself: With a much larger clone just one base away, this may be a read error. The CDR3 end is not reached by the read, which stops 3 residues before it; the germline J gene fills it in. This chain uses TRBV6-1 with TRBJ2-3; maybe TRBD1 (7 bases). This CDR3 is 14 amino acids long. Germline V gene lookup returns CDR1 MNHNS and CDR2 SASEGT. The sequenced part of the CDR3 DNA is TGTGCCAGCAGTGGAACAGGGGAGGATCAGCCG. Encoded protein: CASSGTGEDQP. The CDR3 as a whole reads CASSGTGEDQPQYF.

This clone occurred many times. The CDR3 end lies 3 residues beyond the end of the read and is filled in from the germline J gene. The chain has TRBV6-2 or TRBV6-3 and TRBJ2-1; 12 bases map to TRBD2. V trimming: 11 bases; J trimming: 6 bases; junction bases outside the gene matches: 5. The germline gives CDR1 MNHEY, CDR2 SVGEGT. The CDR3 is 13 amino acids. CDR3 bases read: TGTGCCGTCGGACTAGCGGGGATCAATGAG. Residues: CAVGLAGINE. The CDR3, in full, reads CAVGLAGINEQFF.

This clone was counted only a few times. The read terminates 3 residues ahead of where the CDR3 ends, so the germline J gene completes it. This chain connects TRBV10-2 to TRBJ2-3; D perhaps matches TRBD1 (6 bases). Germline V gene lookup returns CDR1 WSHSY and CDR2 SAAADI. The CDR3 is 14 amino acids. Trimming pared 2 bases from V and 0 bases from J, leaving 6 bases between. The CDR3 DNA, read in part, is TGCGCCAGCAGTGAGGGGGGCAGCACAGATACG. Amino acids: CASSEGGSTDT. The CDR3 reads in full as CASSEGGSTDTQYF.

Regarding this clone: Read sequence stops 3 residues before the CDR3 end, and the germline J gene provides the missing end. This chain connects TRBV29-1 to TRBJ2-3; maybe TRBD1 (5 bases). The CDR3 is 13 amino acids. Germline assignment: CDR1 SQVTM and CDR2 ANQGSEA. The CDR3 loop is CSVEVGQGLTQYF. The covered CDR3 bases are TGCAGCGTTGAAGTGGGGCAGGGTTTGACG.

This clone appeared a few times. Coverage ceases 3 residues before the CDR3 finishes, and the germline J gene fills in the end. This rearrangement joins TRBV30 to TRBJ1-2, with D maybe TRBD1 (5 bases). Germline V lookup: CDR1 GTSNPN, CDR2 SVGIG (reference sequence). This CDR3 region has 13 residues. This CDR3 reads CAWSVEGPYDYTF. CDR3 DNA (partial): TGTGCCTGGAGTGTTGAGGGGCCCTACGAC.

The sample holds many counts of this clone. The DNA ends 3 residues before the CDR3 does, and the rest of the CDR3 is filled in from the germline J gene. The chain uses TRBV20-1 and TRBJ2-3, with D perhaps TRBD2 (7 bases). The CDR3 is made up of 14 amino acids. Germline assignment: CDR1 DFQATT and CDR2 SNEGSKA (reference sequence). The CDR3 region is CSALEGGAVQPQYF. Partial CDR3 DNA: TGCAGTGCCCTTGAGGGGGGGGCGGTTCAGCCG.

This clone was picked up many times. Read sequence stops 3 residues before the CDR3 end, and the germline J gene provides the missing end. The chain combines TRBV7-9 with TRBJ2-2; D perhaps matches TRBD1 (5 bases). The CDR3 runs to 14 residues. Germline CDR1 reads SEHNR; CDR2 reads FQNEAQ (reference sequence). Trimming shortened V by 5 bases and J by 6 bases, and 13 bases separated the two germline ends. CDR3 sequence: CASSKLRVSGELFF. The covered CDR3 bases are TGTGCCAGCAGCAAGCTCAGGGTTTCCGGGGAG.

Comments on this clone: Read coverage stops 3 residues before the CDR3 terminus; the germline J gene supplies the remainder. The gene calls are TRBV5-1 and TRBJ1-1; TRBD1 might be the D (6 bases). CDR3 length equals 14 residues. V lost 5 bases, J lost 4 bases, and 15 bases lay in between. Germline V gene data show CDR1 as SGHRS and CDR2 as YFSETQ. The CDR3 bases that were read are TGCGCCAGCAGTCCGGACAGTGCCCCCACTGAA. It encodes CASSPDSAPTE. The full CDR3 protein is CASSPDSAPTEAFF.